This T cell receptor beta chain comes out of a study of T cells in Graves' hyperthyroidism and ophthalmopathy. Study conclusions and caveats: Blood also held most thyroid clonotypes expanded beyond 0.001.

This clonotype was counted many times. What it binds is unknown. RNA transcripts yielded amplified TCR beta CDR3 regions. The HTBI primer set drove a first-round RT-PCR of the TCR CDR3. Each CDR3 protein is one row after TCRdb ran MiXCR on the multiplex PCR reads. The sample includes around 340,000 distinct CDR3 sequences, roughly 17% of them seen just once. The TCR was taken from a man in his thirties or forties with Graves' hyperthyroidism. The sequencing input was blood.

As DNA, the CDR3 is TGCGCCAGCAGCACAGGGACAGGGGATCAGCCCCAGCATTTT. Translated, it gives CASSTGTGDQPQHF. The chain joins TRBV5-1 to TRBJ1-5; 10 bases align to TRBD1. V trimming: 4 bases; J trimming: 5 bases; junction bases outside the gene matches: 3. The CDR3 is made up of 14 amino acids. The V gene's germline CDR1 is SGHRS and CDR2 YFSETQ.